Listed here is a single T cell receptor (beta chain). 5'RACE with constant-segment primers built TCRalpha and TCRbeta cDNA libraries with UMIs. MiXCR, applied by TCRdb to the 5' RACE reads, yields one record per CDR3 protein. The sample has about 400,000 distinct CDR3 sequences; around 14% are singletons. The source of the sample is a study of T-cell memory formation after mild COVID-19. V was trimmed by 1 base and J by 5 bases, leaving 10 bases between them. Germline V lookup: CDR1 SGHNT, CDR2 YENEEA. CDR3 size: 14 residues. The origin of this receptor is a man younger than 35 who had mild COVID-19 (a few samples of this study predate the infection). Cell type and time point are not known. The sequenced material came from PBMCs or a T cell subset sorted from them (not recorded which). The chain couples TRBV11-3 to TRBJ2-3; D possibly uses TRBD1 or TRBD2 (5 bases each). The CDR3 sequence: CASSLAEGRDTQYF. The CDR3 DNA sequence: TGTGCCAGCAGCTTAGCTGAGGGACGAGATACGCAGTATTTT.